The 10 T cell receptor beta chains listed next were all sequenced from one sample in a study of cytomegalovirus exposure and HLA in healthy donors. The table came from immunoSEQ multiplex PCR; TCRdb's copy has only in-frame clones and leaves some out. This table holds more than 90,000 clones, approximately 94% found once. Sequenced: PBMCs. Source of these receptors: a woman aged 30 to 39 in good health and CMV-seropositive.

The chain employs TRBV5-4 and TRBJ2-7; maybe TRBD1 (6 bases). This CDR3 comprises 13 residues. Germline loops: CDR1 SGHNT, CDR2 YYREEE (reference sequence). The ends were cut back, 4 bases at V and 7 bases at J, with 15 bases in the middle. The CDR3 protein is CASSPGTSFEQYF. The CDR3, as DNA: TGTGCCAGCAGCCCTGGGACATCCTTTGAGCAGTACTTC.

The chain links TRBV7-9 to TRBJ2-2, with TRBD2 matching 8 bases. This CDR3 is built from 16 residues. V trimming: 4 bases; J trimming: 7 bases; junction bases outside the gene matches: 11. Germline V gene sequence: CDR1 SEHNR, CDR2 FQNEAQ (reference sequence). The CDR3, as DNA: TGTGCCAGCAGCTCTACCCCCCGGGAGGGCGGCGGGGAGCTGTTTTTT. Protein: CASSSTPREGGGELFF.

V and J are TRBV9 and TRBJ2-4, with a possible D match to TRBD1 (6 bases). Germline V CDR1 and CDR2: SGDLS, YYNGEE. V was clipped by 0 bases and J by 8 bases, with 15 bases between them. The CDR3 contains 15 residues. The CDR3 DNA reads TGTGCCAGCAGCGTAGGGTGGGGGCGCCCGGACATTCAGTACTTC. Translating gives CASSVGWGRPDIQYF.

The CDR3: CASSFGTVNTEAFF. CDR3 sequence (DNA): TGTGCCAGCAGCTTCGGGACAGTAAACACTGAAGCTTTCTTT. V gene TRBV7-9 combines with J gene TRBJ1-1; 7 nucleotides agree with TRBD1. The CDR3 is 14 amino acids. Trimming cost V 3 bases and J 2 bases; bases outside gene matches: 3. The V gene's germline CDR1 is SEHNR and CDR2 FQNEAQ (reference sequence).

As to this clone: One end of the junction fails to match germline, which may point to a read error. This rearrangement joins TRBV6-4 to TRBJ2-1, with D possibly matching TRBD2 (6 bases). CDR1 and CDR2 (germline): MRHNA, SNTAGT. The CDR3 has 15 amino acids. The CDR3 coding sequence is TGTGCCAGTAGTGCTATCGGGAGTGAGTCCAATGAGCAGTTCTTC. Translation gives CASSAIGSESNEQFF.

CDR3 in amino acids: CASSLGSTHGPQHF. CDR3 bases: TGTGCCAGCAGCTTAGGCTCTACCCATGGGCCCCAGCATTTT. The genes are TRBV7-9 and TRBJ1-5, with no clear D. This CDR3 is built from 14 residues. Looked up from germline, CDR1 is SEHNR and CDR2 is FQNEAQ (reference sequence). The V gene lost 1 base and the J gene lost 9 bases, with 13 bases spanning the gap. Full variable domain (remainder filled in from reference TRBV7-9 and TRBJ1-5): DTGVSQNPRHKITKRGQNVTFRCDPISEHNRLYWYRQTLGQGPEFLTYFQNEAQLEKSRLLSDRFSAERPKGSFSTLEIQRTEQGDSAMYLCASSLGSTHGPQHFGDGTRLSIL.

The genes are TRBV10-3 and TRBJ2-1; 9 nucleotides line up with TRBD1. V dropped 2 bases and J dropped 0; count of bases not matched to a gene: 5. CDR1 is ENHRY and CDR2 is SYGVKD in the germline V gene. The CDR3 loop spans 17 amino acids. The CDR3 region is CAISETGQGSSYNEQFF. CDR3 DNA sequence: TGTGCCATCAGTGAGACCGGACAGGGGAGCTCCTACAATGAGCAGTTCTTC.

The genes are TRBV5-4 and TRBJ1-2, with TRBD1 identical over 7 bases. This CDR3 contains 14 residues. Germline V gene data show CDR1 as SGHNT and CDR2 as YYREEE (reference sequence). With 3 bases clipped from V and 3 bases from J, the junction kept 5 bases outside the gene matches. CDR3 DNA sequence: TGTGCCAGCAGCTCTACGGGGACAGACTATGGCTACACCTTC. Translating gives CASSSTGTDYGYTF.

This chain joins TRBV19 and TRBJ2-6, with 7 bases fitting TRBD2. Trimming cost V 2 bases and J 0 bases; bases outside gene matches: 7. CDR3 length: 18 amino acids. CDR1 and CDR2 from the germline V gene are LNHDA and SQIVND (reference sequence). CDR3 coding DNA: TGTGCCAGTAGTATAATTGGGACTACCATCTCTGGGGCCAACGTCCTGACTTTC. Translated, it gives CASSIIGTTISGANVLTF.

In nucleotides, the CDR3 is TGTGCCAGCAGCCCGGTGGTAGCGAACACCGGGGAGCTGTTTTTT. This codes for CASSPVVANTGELFF. The J gene is TRBJ2-2, the V gene TRBV7-2; D is ambiguous. CDR1 SGHTA and CDR2 FQGNSA come from the germline V gene. The CDR3 runs to 15 residues. V was shortened by 5 bases and J by 0 bases, with 10 bases between the two germline ends.